This T cell receptor (beta chain) was sequenced for a study of CD8 T cells in ankylosing spondylitis. Notes on the study in general: A TCR beta motif made of eight highly homologous variants seemed typical of ankylosing spondylitis blood. The disease-linked clones had a CD8+ phenotype and low blood frequencies. Some of the motif variants had earlier been found in reactive arthritis patients' fluid and blood. According to the report, clones linked to the disease were significantly enriched in matched synovial fluid samples taken from ankylosing spondylitis patients.

Quantitative molecular-barcoded 5'-RACE generated the TCR beta libraries. In TCRdb, the 5' RACE reads were re-called with MiXCR into one record per CDR3 protein. The table has approximately 500,000 distinct CDR3 sequences, about 13% seen once. To note about this clonotype: Its antigen is unidentified.

This TCR was recovered from a male donor with ankylosing spondylitis. What was sequenced was blood, either unsorted or a sorted T cell fraction (not recorded which).

The CDR3 protein is CASSFMAGPRAGELFF. The CDR3 nucleotides read TGTGCCAGCAGCTTTATGGCGGGCCCACGGGCCGGGGAGCTGTTTTTT. This chain connects TRBV10-3 to TRBJ2-2; TRBD2 might be the D (5 bases). Germline V gives CDR1 ENHRY, CDR2 SYGVKD. Deletions cut 10 bases from V and 6 bases from J, with 24 bases between. This CDR3 comprises 16 residues.